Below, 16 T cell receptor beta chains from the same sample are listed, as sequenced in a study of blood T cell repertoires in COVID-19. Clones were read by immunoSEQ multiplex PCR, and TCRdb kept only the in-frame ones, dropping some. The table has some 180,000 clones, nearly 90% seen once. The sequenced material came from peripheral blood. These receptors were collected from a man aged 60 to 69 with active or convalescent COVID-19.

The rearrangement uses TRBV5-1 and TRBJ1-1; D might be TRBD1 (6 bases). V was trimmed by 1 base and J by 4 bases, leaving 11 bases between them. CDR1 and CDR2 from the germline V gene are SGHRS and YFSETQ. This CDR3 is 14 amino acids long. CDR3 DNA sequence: TGCGCCAGCAGCTTGCTGGGAGGGGGCACTGAAGCTTTCTTT. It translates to CASSLLGGGTEAFF.

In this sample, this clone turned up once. CDR3 loop: CASGVSNTEAFF. The CDR3 DNA sequence: TGTGCAAGCGGGGTCTCAAACACTGAAGCTTTCTTT. V is TRBV10-3 and J is TRBJ1-1; D gene ambiguous. The length of the CDR3 is 12 residues. CDR1 is ENHRY and CDR2 is SYGVKD in the germline V gene.

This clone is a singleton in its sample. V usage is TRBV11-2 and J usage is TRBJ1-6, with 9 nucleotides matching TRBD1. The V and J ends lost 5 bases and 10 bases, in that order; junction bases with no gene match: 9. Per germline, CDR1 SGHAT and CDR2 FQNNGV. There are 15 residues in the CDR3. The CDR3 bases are TGTGCCAGCAGCGGCACAGGGGGCTTCGGATCACCCCTCCACTTT. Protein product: CASSGTGGFGSPLHF.

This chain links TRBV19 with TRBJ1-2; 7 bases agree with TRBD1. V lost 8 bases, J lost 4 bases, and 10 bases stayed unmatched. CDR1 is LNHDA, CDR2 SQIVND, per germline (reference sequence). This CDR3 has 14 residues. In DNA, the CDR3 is TGTGCCAGTGGGCCCCGGACAGGCTTCTATGGCTACACCTTC. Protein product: CASGPRTGFYGYTF.

CDR3 amino acids: CASSDYRAGANSPLHF. The CDR3 DNA reads TGTGCCAGCAGCGATTACAGAGCTGGGGCTAATTCACCCCTCCACTTT. The chain has TRBV7-9 and TRBJ1-6; D possibly corresponds to TRBD1 (5 bases). CDR3 length equals 16 residues. Trimming removed 5 bases from V and 6 bases from J, with 17 bases in between. Per the germline V gene, CDR1 is SEHNR and CDR2 is FQNEAQ (reference sequence). The full variable domain, its missing parts supplied by reference TRBV7-9 and TRBJ1-6, is DTGVSQNPRHKITKRGQNVTFRCDPISEHNRLYWYRQTLGQGPEFLTYFQNEAQLEKSRLLSDRFSAERPKGSFSTLEIQRTEQGDSAMYLCASSDYRAGANSPLHFGNGTRLTVT.

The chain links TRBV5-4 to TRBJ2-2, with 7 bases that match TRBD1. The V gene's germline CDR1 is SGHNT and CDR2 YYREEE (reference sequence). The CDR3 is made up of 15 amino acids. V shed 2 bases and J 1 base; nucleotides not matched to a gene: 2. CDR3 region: CASSFRTGNTGELFF. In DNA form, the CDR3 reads TGTGCCAGCAGCTTTAGGACAGGGAACACCGGGGAGCTGTTTTTT.

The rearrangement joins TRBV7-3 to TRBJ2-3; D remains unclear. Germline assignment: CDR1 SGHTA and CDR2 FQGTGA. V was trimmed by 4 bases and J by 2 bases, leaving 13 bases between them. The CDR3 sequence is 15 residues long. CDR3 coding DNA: TGTGCCAGCAGCTCCGATGACTCGCACACAGATACGCAGTATTTT. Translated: CASSSDDSHTDTQYF.

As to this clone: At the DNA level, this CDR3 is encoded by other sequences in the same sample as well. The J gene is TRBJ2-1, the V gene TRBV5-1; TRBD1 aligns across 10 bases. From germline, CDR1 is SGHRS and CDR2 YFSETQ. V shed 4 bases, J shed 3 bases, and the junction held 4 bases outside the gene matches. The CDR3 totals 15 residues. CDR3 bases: TGCGCCAGCAGCGCCGGGACAGGGGTCTACAATGAGCAGTTCTTC. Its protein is CASSAGTGVYNEQFF. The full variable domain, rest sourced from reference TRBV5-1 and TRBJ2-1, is KAGVTQTPRYLIKTRGQQVTLSCSPISGHRSVSWYQQTPGQGLQFLFEYFSETQRNKGNFPGRFSGRQFSNSRSEMNVSTLELGDSALYLCASSAGTGVYNEQFFGPGTRLTVL.

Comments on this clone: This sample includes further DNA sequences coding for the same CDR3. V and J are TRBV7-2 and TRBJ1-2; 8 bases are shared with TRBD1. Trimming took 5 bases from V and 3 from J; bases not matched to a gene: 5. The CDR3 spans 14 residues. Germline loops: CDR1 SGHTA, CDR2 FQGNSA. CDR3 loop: CASSPPGGYYGYTF. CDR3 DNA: TGTGCCAGCAGCCCTCCAGGGGGCTACTATGGCTACACCTTC.

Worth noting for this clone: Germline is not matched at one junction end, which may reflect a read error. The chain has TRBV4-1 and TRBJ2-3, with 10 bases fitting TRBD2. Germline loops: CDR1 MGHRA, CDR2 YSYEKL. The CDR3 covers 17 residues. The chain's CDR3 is CASTQTLAGARVGTQYF. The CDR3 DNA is TGCGCCAGCACCCAAACCCTAGCGGGGGCGCGGGTTGGTACGCAGTATTTT.

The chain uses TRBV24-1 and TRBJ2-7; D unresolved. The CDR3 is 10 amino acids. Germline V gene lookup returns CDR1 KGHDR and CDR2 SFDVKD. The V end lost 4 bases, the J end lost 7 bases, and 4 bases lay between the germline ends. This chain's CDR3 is CATSEQEQYF. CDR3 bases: TGTGCCACCAGTGAACAGGAGCAGTACTTC.

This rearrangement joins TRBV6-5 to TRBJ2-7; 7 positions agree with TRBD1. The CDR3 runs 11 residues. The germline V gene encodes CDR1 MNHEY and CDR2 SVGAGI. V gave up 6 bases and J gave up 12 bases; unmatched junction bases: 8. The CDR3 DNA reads TGTGCCAGCAGAAAACAGGGGAAGGTGTACTTC. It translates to CASRKQGKVYF.

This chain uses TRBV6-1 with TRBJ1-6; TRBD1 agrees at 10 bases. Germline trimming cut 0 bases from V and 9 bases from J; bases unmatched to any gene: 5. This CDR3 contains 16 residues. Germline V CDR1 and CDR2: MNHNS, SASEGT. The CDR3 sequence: CASSEAKGQGFSPLHF. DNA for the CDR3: TGTGCCAGCAGTGAAGCGAAGGGACAGGGGTTTTCACCCCTCCACTTT.

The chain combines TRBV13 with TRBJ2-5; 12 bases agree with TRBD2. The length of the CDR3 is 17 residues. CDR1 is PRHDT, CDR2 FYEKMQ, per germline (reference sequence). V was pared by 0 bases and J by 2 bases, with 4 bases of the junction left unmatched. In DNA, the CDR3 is TGTGCCAGCAGCTTAGGGACTAGCGGGGGCCTTCAAGAGACCCAGTACTTC. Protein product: CASSLGTSGGLQETQYF.

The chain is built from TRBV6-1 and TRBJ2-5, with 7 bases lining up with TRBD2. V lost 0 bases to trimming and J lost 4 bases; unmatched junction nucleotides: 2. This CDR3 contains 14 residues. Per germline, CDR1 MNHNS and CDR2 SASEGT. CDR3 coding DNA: TGTGCCAGCAGTGAAGCGTCGGGGGGAGAGACCCAGTACTTC. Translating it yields CASSEASGGETQYF.

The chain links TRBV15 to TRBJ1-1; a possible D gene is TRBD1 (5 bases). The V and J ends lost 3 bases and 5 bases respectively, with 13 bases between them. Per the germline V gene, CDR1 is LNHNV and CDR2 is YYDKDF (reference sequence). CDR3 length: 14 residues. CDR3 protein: CATSRPQGGTEAFF. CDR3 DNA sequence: TGTGCCACCAGCAGGCCGCAGGGAGGGACTGAAGCTTTCTTT.